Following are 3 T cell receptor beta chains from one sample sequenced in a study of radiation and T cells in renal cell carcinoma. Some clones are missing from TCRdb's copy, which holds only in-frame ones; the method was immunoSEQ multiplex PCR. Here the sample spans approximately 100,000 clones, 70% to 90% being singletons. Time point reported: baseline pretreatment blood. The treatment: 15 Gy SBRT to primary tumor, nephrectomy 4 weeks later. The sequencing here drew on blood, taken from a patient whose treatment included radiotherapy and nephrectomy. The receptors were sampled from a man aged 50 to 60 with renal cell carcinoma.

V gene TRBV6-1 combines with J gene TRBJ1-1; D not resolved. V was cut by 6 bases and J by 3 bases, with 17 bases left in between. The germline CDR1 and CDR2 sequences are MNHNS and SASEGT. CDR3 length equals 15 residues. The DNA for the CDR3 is TGTGCCAGCAGCCTGTATCGCAGCCGCGACACTGAAGCTTTCTTT. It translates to CASSLYRSRDTEAFF.

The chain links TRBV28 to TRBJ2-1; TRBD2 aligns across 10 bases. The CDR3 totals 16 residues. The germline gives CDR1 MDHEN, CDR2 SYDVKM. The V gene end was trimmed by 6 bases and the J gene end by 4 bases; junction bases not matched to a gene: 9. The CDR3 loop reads CASSLSLAGVYNEQFF. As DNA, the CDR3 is TGTGCCAGCAGCCTGTCTCTAGCGGGAGTATACAATGAGCAGTTCTTC.

As DNA, the CDR3 is TGTGCCAGTAGTATAGGGATTAGCGGGACTAGCACAGATACGCAGTATTTT. It yields the protein CASSIGISGTSTDTQYF. This chain connects TRBV19 to TRBJ2-3; 8 bases line up with TRBD2. The CDR3 has 17 residues. After removal of 1 base from V and 0 bases from J, the junction contained 6 bases not matched to a gene. Looked up from germline, CDR1 is LNHDA and CDR2 is SQIVND (reference sequence).